The subject of this entry is one TCR beta chain. This sample was taken from a study of PD-L1 blockade in urothelial cancer. As to time point: pretreatment peripheral blood. TCRdb's copy holds only in-frame clones and misses some; the assay was immunoSEQ multiplex PCR. The sample records around 100,000 clones, almost 90% being singletons. The CDR3 loop spans 14 amino acids. V lost 8 bases to trimming and J lost 2 bases; unmatched junction nucleotides: 5. Per the germline V gene, CDR1 is MDHEN and CDR2 is SYDVKM. Sequences were derived from PBMCs, sampled around atezolizumab (anti-PD-L1) treatment. The TCR comes from a man aged 60 to 75 with urothelial cancer. The chain recombines TRBV28 with TRBJ2-7, with 11 bases matching TRBD2. The CDR3 reads CASATSGRAYEQYF. Written as DNA, the CDR3 is TGTGCCAGCGCTACTAGCGGGAGAGCCTACGAGCAGTACTTC.